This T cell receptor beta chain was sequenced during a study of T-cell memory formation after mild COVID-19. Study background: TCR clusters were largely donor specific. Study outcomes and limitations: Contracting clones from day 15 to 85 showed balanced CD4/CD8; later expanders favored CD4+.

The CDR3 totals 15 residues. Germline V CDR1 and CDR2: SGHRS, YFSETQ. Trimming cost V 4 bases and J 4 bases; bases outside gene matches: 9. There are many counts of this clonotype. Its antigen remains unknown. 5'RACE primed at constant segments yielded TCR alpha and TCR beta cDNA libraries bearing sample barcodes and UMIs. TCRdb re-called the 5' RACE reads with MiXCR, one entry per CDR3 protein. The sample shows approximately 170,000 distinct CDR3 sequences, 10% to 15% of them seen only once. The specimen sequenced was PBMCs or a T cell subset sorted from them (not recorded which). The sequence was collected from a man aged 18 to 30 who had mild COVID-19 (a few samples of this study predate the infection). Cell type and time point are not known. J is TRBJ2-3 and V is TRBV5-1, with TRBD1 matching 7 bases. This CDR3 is CASSRGQTDADTQYF. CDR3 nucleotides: TGCGCCAGCAGCCGGGGACAGACAGACGCAGATACGCAGTATTTT.